Listed here is a single T cell receptor beta chain. This entry belongs to a study of cytomegalovirus exposure and HLA in healthy donors. Germline V gene lookup returns CDR1 SGHVS and CDR2 FNYEAQ. The CDR3 extends over 13 amino acids. The germline V and J ends were trimmed by 5 bases and 6 bases, with 14 bases remaining between them. Method: immunoSEQ multiplex PCR; TCRdb's copy keeps in-frame clones and lacks some. Of 200,000 or so clones in the sample, 70% to 85% were seen once. V is TRBV7-6 and J is TRBJ2-7; D possibly corresponds to TRBD1 (6 bases). The sequence derives from a woman aged 25 to 39 in good health and CMV-seropositive. The specimen was PBMCs. CDR3 DNA: TGTGCCAGCAGCCGGACCCTAGGGGGCGAGCAGTACTTC. Amino acid sequence: CASSRTLGGEQYF. The complete variable domain, with remaining parts taken from reference TRBV7-6 and TRBJ2-7, reads GAGVSQSPRYKVTKRGQDVALRCDPISGHVSLYWYRQALGQGPEFLTYFNYEAQQDKSGLPNDRFSAERPEGSISTLTIQRTEQRDSAMYRCASSRTLGGEQYFGPGTRLTVT.